The count of the clone carrying this T cell receptor beta chain is one. These data belong to a study of blood T cell repertoires in COVID-19. V trimming: 5 bases; J trimming: 1 base; junction bases outside the gene matches: 3. CDR3 length equals 15 residues. Germline V CDR1 and CDR2: KGHSH, LQKENI. In the source study's methods: The authors estimated nucleated cell counts from reference gene primer amplification. Generated by immunoSEQ multiplex PCR, the TCRdb table keeps only in-frame clones and is missing some. V, J and clone size are taken as reported in that table, and D and trimming were inferred from the DNA itself. The sample holds around 68,000 clones, around 87% seen once.

The source is a man aged 45-65 years with active COVID-19. The sequenced sample consisted of peripheral blood. The chain employs TRBV18 and TRBJ2-2; 8 bases map to TRBD1. Here the CDR3 reads CASSAGTGNTGELFF. In DNA, the CDR3 is TGTGCCAGCTCAGCCGGGACAGGGAACACCGGGGAGCTGTTTTTT.